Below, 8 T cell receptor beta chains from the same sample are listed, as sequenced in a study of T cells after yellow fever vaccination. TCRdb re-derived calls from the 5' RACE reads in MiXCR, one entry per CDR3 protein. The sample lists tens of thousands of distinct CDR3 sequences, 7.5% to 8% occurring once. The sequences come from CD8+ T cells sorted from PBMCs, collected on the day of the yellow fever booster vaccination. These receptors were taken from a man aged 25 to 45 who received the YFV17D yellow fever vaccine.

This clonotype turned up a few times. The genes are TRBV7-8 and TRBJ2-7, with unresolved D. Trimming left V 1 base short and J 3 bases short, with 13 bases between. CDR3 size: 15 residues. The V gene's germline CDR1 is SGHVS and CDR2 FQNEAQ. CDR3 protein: CASSLGPSLSYEQYF. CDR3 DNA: TGTGCCAGCAGCTTAGGGCCGAGCTTGAGCTACGAGCAGTACTTC.

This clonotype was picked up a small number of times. CDR3 bases: TGTGCCACCTCCGGGGATCCTAGGGGCAATGAGCAGTTCTTC. This encodes CATSGDPRGNEQFF. The chain uses TRBV24-1 and TRBJ2-1; D may correspond to TRBD1 or TRBD2 (5 bases each). The V gene lost 9 bases and the J gene lost 6 bases, with 17 bases spanning the gap. The CDR3 runs 14 residues. The V gene's germline CDR1 is KGHDR and CDR2 SFDVKD.

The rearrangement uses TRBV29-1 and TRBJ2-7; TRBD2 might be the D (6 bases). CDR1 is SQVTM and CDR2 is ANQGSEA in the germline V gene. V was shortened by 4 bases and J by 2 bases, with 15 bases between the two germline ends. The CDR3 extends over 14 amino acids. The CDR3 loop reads CSVVGASETYEQYF. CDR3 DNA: TGCAGCGTTGTCGGGGCTAGCGAGACCTACGAGCAGTACTTC.

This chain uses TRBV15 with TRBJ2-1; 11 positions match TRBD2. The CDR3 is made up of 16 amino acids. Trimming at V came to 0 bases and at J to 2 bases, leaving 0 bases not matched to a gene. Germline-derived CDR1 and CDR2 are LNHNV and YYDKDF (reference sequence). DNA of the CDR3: TGTGCCACCAGCAGAGAGACTAGCGGGGCCTACAATGAGCAGTTCTTC. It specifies CATSRETSGAYNEQFF.

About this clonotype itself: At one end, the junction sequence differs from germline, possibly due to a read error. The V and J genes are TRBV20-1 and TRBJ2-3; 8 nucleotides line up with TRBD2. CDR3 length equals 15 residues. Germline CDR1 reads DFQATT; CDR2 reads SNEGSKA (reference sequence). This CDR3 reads CSARPQWREEDTLYF. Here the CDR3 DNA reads TGCAGTGCTAGGCCCCAATGGCGGGAGGAAGATACGCTGTATTTT.

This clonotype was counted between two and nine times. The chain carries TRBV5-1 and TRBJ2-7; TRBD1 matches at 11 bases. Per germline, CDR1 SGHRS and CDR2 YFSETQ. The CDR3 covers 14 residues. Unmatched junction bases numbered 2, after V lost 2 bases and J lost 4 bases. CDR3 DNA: TGCGCCAGCAGCTTAGGGACAGGGGGTTACGAGCAGTACTTC. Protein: CASSLGTGGYEQYF.

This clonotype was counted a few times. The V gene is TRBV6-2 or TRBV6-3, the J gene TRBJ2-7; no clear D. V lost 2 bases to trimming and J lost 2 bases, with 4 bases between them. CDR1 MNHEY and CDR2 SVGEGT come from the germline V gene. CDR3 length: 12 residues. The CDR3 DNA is TGTGCCAGCAGTTACATCGCCTACGAGCAGTACTTC. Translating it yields CASSYIAYEQYF.

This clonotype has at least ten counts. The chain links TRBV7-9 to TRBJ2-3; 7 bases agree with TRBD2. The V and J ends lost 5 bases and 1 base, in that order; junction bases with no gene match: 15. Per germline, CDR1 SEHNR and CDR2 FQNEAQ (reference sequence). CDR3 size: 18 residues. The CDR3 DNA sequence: TGTGCCAGCAGCGCCCCCCTTGGACTAGGGCCGCGCACAGATACGCAGTATTTT. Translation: CASSAPLGLGPRTDTQYF.